This is a list of T cell receptor beta chains from one sample in a study of T cells in Graves' hyperthyroidism and ophthalmopathy. TCRdb fed the multiplex PCR reads into MiXCR, producing one record per CDR3 protein. The repertoire consists of a few hundred thousand distinct CDR3 sequences, with about 43% occurring once and the leading ten covering roughly 8.2%. The sequencing sample was made of peripheral blood or thyroid tissue (not recorded which). These receptors all come from a woman aged 18 to 35 with Graves' hyperthyroidism. CDR3s include the opening cysteine and the closing phenylalanine or tryptophan. The order of the fields is clone size, V gene, D gene, J gene, CDR3 DNA, CDR3 protein. D genes are given only for firm matches. The size entry is marked missing in some rows and otherwise reads once, few, many or a size class.

>many|TRBV6-5|NA|TRBJ1-1
TGTGCCAGCAGTTACTCGGAGAGTGGCACTGAAGCTTTCTTT
CASSYSESGTEAFF
>NA|TRBV5-1|NA|TRBJ2-1
TGCGCCAGCCAAGTTCTAGGGCGCAATGAGCAGTTCTTC
CASQVLGRNEQFF
>many|TRBV7-2|NA|TRBJ1-4
TGTGCCAGCAGCTTAGTTAGGGGGGCGGGAGAAAAACTGTTTTTT
CASSLVRGAGEKLFF
>many|TRBV11-2|NA|TRBJ1-2
TGTGCCAGCACCCTAAGTGGGGCACAAAATGGCTACACCTTC
CASTLSGAQNGYTF
>many|TRBV30|TRBD2|TRBJ2-7
TGTGCCTGGAGTCCGGGACTATTCCTCGAGCAGTACTTC
CAWSPGLFLEQYF
>many|TRBV29-1|TRBD2|TRBJ2-2
TGCAGCGTAAGAGCGGGAGCAAACACCGGGGAGCTGTTTTTT
CSVRAGANTGELFF
>NA|TRBV6-4|NA|TRBJ2-5
TGTGCCAGCAGTGACACCGCGGGACAGCAAGAGACCCAGTACTTC
CASSDTAGQQETQYF
>many|TRBV11-3|NA|TRBJ2-5
TGTGCCAGCAGCTTAGATCCTGGCCAGCGGGAGACCCAGTACTTC
CASSLDPGQRETQYF
>few|TRBV4-1|NA|TRBJ2-7
TGCGCCAGCAGCCAAGCAGGGACATCCAAGGGGGCCTACGAGCAGTACTTC
CASSQAGTSKGAYEQYF
>NA|TRBV12-3/TRBV12-4|TRBD1|TRBJ1-5
TGTGCCAGCAGCCCAACAGGGGTCCTGTCCCAGCATTTT
CASSPTGVLSQHF
>many|TRBV7-6|NA|TRBJ2-7
TGTGCCAGCAGCTTAGAGCTTCCCGCGAGCTCCTACGAGCAGTACTTC
CASSLELPASSYEQYF
>many|TRBV5-6|NA|TRBJ2-7
TGTGCCAGCAGCTTGGATATTACGGAACTTTACGAGCAGTACTTC
CASSLDITELYEQYF
>NA|TRBV24-1|NA|TRBJ2-7
TGTGCCACCAGTGATTTGCGAGTGGGCGAGCAGTACTTC
CATSDLRVGEQYF
>many|TRBV5-6|TRBD2|TRBJ2-5
TGTGCCAGCAGCTTGGAGGGGACTAGCGGACAAGAGACCCAGTACTTC
CASSLEGTSGQETQYF
>NA|TRBV29-1|TRBD1|TRBJ1-6
TGCAGCTCCCGGGACAGTCATAATTCACCCCTCCACTTT
CSSRDSHNSPLHF
>NA|TRBV5-1|NA|TRBJ1-4
TGCGCCAGCAGCTCCACTGGGACTAGCGTTAATGAAAAACTGTTTTTT
CASSSTGTSVNEKLFF
>NA|TRBV10-3|TRBD1|TRBJ1-1
TGTGCCATCAGTGAACAGGGGATTATGACTGAAGCTTTCTTT
CAISEQGIMTEAFF
>many|TRBV2|NA|TRBJ1-5
TGTGCCAGCGCCGGATCAGCCCAGCATTTT
CASAGSAQHF
>NA|TRBV6-5|TRBD2|TRBJ2-7
TGTGCCAGCAGTTCACTAGCGGGAGCGGACGAGCAGTACTTC
CASSSLAGADEQYF
>NA|TRBV7-2|TRBD1|TRBJ1-1
TGTGCCAGCAGCCTCGGACACACAGGGGCCACTGAAGCTTTCTTT
CASSLGHTGATEAFF
>once|TRBV29-1|TRBD1|TRBJ2-5
TGCAGCGTTGAAATGGGACAGGGGGCGACCCAGTACTTC
CSVEMGQGATQYF
>NA|TRBV20-1|NA|TRBJ1-1
TGCAGTGCGAGTGAAACTGAAGCTTTCTTT
CSASETEAFF
>NA|TRBV29-1|NA|TRBJ1-2
TGCAGCGTTGACCTGGGGGGCTACACCTTC
CSVDLGGYTF
>few|TRBV6-2/TRBV6-3|NA|TRBJ1-5
TGTGCCAGCAGTTGGTCCACAGACGGGAATCAGCCCCAGCATTTT
CASSWSTDGNQPQHF
>few|TRBV2|NA|TRBJ1-5
TGTGCCAGCAGTGAAAGGCTGATCAATCAGCCCCAGCATTTT
CASSERLINQPQHF
>once|TRBV20-1|TRBD1|TRBJ2-7
TGCAGTGCTAGAGTGACAGGGACACCGTACAATGAGCAGTACTTC
CSARVTGTPYNEQYF
>few|TRBV27|NA|TRBJ2-5
TGTGCCAGCAGTTCCCCCGGGGGTTTGGCGCCAGGGGAGACCCAGTACTTC
CASSSPGGLAPGETQYF
>many|TRBV2|NA|TRBJ1-1
TGTGCCAGCGGACAGATCAGCAGGGTGATGAACACTGAAGCTTTCTTT
CASGQISRVMNTEAFF
>NA|TRBV30|TRBD1|TRBJ2-7
TGTGCCTGGAGTGTGACAGGGGCGGAAGAGCAGTACTTC
CAWSVTGAEEQYF
>many|TRBV27|NA|TRBJ1-1
TGTGCCAGCAGGAAACCGGGACACGCGAACACTGAAGCTTTCTTT
CASRKPGHANTEAFF
>NA|TRBV5-1|NA|TRBJ1-4
TGCGCCAGCAGCTTGTATCCGGGGGCTAATGAAAAACTGTTTTTT
CASSLYPGANEKLFF
>few|TRBV29-1|NA|TRBJ2-7
TGCAGCGTTCTTCTCGAGACGGGCTACGAGCAGTACTTC
CSVLLETGYEQYF
>many|TRBV20-1|TRBD2|TRBJ2-7
TGCAGTGCTAGATTGGGCGGGAGATACGAGCAGTACTTC
CSARLGGRYEQYF
>many|TRBV7-6|TRBD1|TRBJ1-3
TGTGCCAGCAGCGCCCGGGACAGGGTGTTTGGAAACACCATATATTTT
CASSARDRVFGNTIYF
>NA|TRBV5-5|NA|TRBJ2-6
TGTGCCAGCAGACGCCAGGGCACTGAAGCTTTC
CASRRQGTEAF
>few|TRBV7-6|NA|TRBJ2-6
TGTGCCAGCAGCAGGGGGGACAACGTCCTGACTTTC
CASSRGDNVLTF
>many|TRBV5-1|TRBD1|TRBJ1-6
TGCGCCAGCAGCCCCTGGACAGGGGTGGATAATTCACCCCTCCACTTT
CASSPWTGVDNSPLHF
>many|TRBV5-4|NA|TRBJ1-3
TGTGCCAGCAGAGACGGTCGGGGTCCTGGAAACACCATATATTTT
CASRDGRGPGNTIYF
>many|TRBV20-1|NA|TRBJ2-7
TGCAGTGCTAGTCGTCGGACAGTCATATCTTATACCGACGAGCAGTACTTC
CSASRRTVISYTDEQYF
>NA|TRBV2|NA|TRBJ1-1
TGTGCCAGCAGTGAATGGGGCAGGGGAGCTTTCTTT
CASSEWGRGAFF
>NA|TRBV20-1|TRBD2|TRBJ2-5
TGCAGTGCGAAACGACTAGCGGGAGGACAAGAGGCCCAGTACTTC
CSAKRLAGGQEAQYF